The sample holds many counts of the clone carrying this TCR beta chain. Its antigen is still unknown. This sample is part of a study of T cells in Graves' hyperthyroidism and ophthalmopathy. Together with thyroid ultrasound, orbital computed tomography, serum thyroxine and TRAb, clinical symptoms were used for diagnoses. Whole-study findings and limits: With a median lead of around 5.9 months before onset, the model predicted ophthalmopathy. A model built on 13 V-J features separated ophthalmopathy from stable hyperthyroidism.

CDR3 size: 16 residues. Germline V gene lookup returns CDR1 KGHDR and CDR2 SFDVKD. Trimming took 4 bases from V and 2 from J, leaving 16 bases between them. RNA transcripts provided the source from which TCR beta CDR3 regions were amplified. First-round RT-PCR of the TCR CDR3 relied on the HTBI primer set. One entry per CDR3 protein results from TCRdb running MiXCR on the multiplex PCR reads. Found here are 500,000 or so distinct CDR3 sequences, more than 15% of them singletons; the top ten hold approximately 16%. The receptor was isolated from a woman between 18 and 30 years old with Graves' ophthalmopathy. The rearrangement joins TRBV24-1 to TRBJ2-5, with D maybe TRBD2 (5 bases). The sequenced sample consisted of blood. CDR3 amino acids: CATSDPDGIRQETQYF. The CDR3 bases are TGTGCCACCAGTGACCCTGACGGGATTCGGCAAGAGACCCAGTACTTC.